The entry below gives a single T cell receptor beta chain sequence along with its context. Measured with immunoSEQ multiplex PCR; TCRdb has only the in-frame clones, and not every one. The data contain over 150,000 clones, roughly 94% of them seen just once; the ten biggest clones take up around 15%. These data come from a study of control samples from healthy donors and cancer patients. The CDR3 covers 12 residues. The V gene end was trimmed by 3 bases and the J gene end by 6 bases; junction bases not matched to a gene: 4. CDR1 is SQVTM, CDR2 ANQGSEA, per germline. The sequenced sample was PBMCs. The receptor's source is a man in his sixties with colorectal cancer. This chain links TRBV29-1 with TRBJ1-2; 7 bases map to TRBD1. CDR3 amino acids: CSVERGRDGYTF. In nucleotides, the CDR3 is TGCAGCGTTGAGAGGGGGCGCGATGGCTACACCTTC.